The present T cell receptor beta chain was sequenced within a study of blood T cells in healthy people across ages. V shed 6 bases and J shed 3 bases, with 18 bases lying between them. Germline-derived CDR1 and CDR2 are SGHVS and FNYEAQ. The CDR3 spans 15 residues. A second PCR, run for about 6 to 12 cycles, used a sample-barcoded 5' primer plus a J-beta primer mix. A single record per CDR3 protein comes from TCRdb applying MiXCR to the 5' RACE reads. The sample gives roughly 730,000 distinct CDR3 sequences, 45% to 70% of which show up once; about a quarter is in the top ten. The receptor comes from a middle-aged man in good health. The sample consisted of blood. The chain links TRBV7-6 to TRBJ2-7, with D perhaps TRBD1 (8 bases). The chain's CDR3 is CASSQNRGGGYEQYF. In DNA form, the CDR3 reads TGTGCCAGCAGTCAAAACAGGGGGGGGGGCTACGAGCAGTACTTC.